The 32 T cell receptor beta chains below were found in one sample sequenced in a study of monozygotic twins with inflammatory bowel disease (dated by TCRdb to about 2019). Libraries were built with 5' RACE. Sequencing relied on an Illumina HiSeq 2500. TCRdb reprocessed the reads into one record per CDR3 protein sequence, lacking DNA. The table for this sample shows about 210,000 distinct CDR3 sequences. 7.7% of the sample is held by the ten biggest clonotypes. Sequenced material: blood. Source of these receptors: a human donor with ulcerative colitis or Crohn's disease, or a healthy co-twin of an affected twin (not recorded which).

The V call is TRBV5-5, the J call TRBJ1-5. The CDR3 is 15 amino acids. Germline CDR1 SGHKS, CDR2 YYEKEE (reference sequence). Here the CDR3 reads CASSPKWTENQPQHF. The whole variable domain, filled in from reference TRBV5-5 and TRBJ1-5, reads DAGVTQSPTHLIKTRGQQVTLRCSPISGHKSVSWYQQVLGQGPQFIFQYYEKEERGRGNFPDRFSARQFPNYSSELNVNALLLGDSALYLCASSPKWTENQPQHFGDGTRLSIL.

The V and J genes are TRBV4-2 and TRBJ1-4. Looked up from germline, CDR1 is LGHNA and CDR2 is YNFKEQ. This CDR3 contains 15 residues. CDR3 sequence: CASSHWETTNEKLFF.

This chain's CDR3 is CAIGQGGADTQYF. V is TRBV2 and J is TRBJ2-3; the TCRdb D gene call, TRBD1, has no DNA to confirm it. The length of the CDR3 is 13 residues. Germline V gene lookup returns CDR1 SNHLY and CDR2 FYNNEI.

CDR3 sequence: CSVGGLQSSYNEQFF. The chain uses TRBV29-1 and TRBJ2-1. The CDR3 contains 15 residues. Germline V gene lookup returns CDR1 SQVTM and CDR2 ANQGSEA.

The rearrangement uses TRBV11-3 and TRBJ2-2; TCRdb gives TRBD2 as the D gene, but with no DNA this cannot be confirmed. The CDR3 loop spans 13 amino acids. Germline loops: CDR1 SGHNT, CDR2 YENEEA. The CDR3 spells CASSLTPYGELFF. Looking up the rest from reference TRBV11-3 and TRBJ2-2 gives the full variable domain: EAGVVQSPRYKIIEKKQPVAFWCNPISGHNTLYWYLQNLGQGPELLIRYENEEAVDDSQLPKDRFSAERLKGVDSTLKIQPAELGDSAVYLCASSLTPYGELFFGEGSRLTVL.

The gene calls are TRBV27 and TRBJ2-7; the D call from TCRdb, TRBD1, cannot be confirmed without DNA. CDR3 length: 11 amino acids. The germline V gene encodes CDR1 MNHEY and CDR2 SMNVEV (reference sequence). CDR3: CASSHDREQYF.

The chain couples TRBV2 to TRBJ1-1; there is no DNA to check the TCRdb D call of TRBD1. Germline values: CDR1 SNHLY, CDR2 FYNNEI. The CDR3 loop spans 13 amino acids. This CDR3 is CASTVQGRTEAFF.

The chain joins TRBV18 to TRBJ1-1; with no DNA, the TCRdb D assignment of TRBD1 cannot be verified. This CDR3 is 15 amino acids long. Germline V CDR1 and CDR2: KGHSH, LQKENI. CDR3 amino acids: CASSPGGRLNTEAFF.

The chain carries TRBV5-1 and TRBJ2-3; checking the TCRdb D call of TRBD2 is not possible without DNA. The CDR3 extends over 16 amino acids. Looked up from germline, CDR1 is SGHRS and CDR2 is YFSETQ. CDR3 loop: CASSFLAGGNTDTQYF.

The V and J genes are TRBV7-2 and TRBJ2-5; without DNA, the TCRdb call of TRBD1 cannot be checked. The CDR3 length is 15 residues. CDR1 and CDR2 (germline): SGHTA, FQGNSA. This chain's CDR3 is CASSRRARAQETQYF.

The gene calls are TRBV6-6 and TRBJ1-2. The length of the CDR3 is 12 residues. Germline V gene lookup returns CDR1 MNHNY and CDR2 SVGAGI (reference sequence). CDR3 protein: CASRSRDYGYTF.

The chain combines TRBV4-2 with TRBJ2-1; TCRdb lists TRBD2, though no DNA is available to test this call. The CDR3 covers 19 residues. CDR1 and CDR2 from the germline V gene are LGHNA and YNFKEQ. The CDR3 spells CASRGAKLAGPSSYNEQFF.

This sequence joins TRBV7-3 and TRBJ2-3. Per germline, CDR1 SGHTA and CDR2 FQGTGA. The CDR3 is made up of 14 amino acids. The CDR3 sequence: CASSFAASTDTQYF.

This chain joins TRBV5-5 and TRBJ2-5. Germline loops: CDR1 SGHKS, CDR2 YYEKEE (reference sequence). The CDR3 contains 15 residues. The CDR3 protein is CASSFPRPAQETQYF.

The chain's CDR3 is CSTLGIVPNTEAFF. The genes are TRBV20-1 and TRBJ1-1. CDR3 length equals 14 residues. Germline V CDR1 and CDR2: DFQATT, SNEGSKA (reference sequence).

The chain links TRBV12-3 or TRBV12-4 to TRBJ1-5; the D gene TCRdb calls, TRBD1, cannot be checked with no DNA. The CDR3 extends over 13 amino acids. The CDR3: CASSWDNNQPQHF.

The chain carries TRBV6-5 and TRBJ2-2; TCRdb's D gene call, TRBD1, goes unchecked for lack of DNA. CDR1 and CDR2 (germline): MNHEY, SVGAGI. The length of the CDR3 is 16 residues. The chain's CDR3 is CASGLLMTGNTGELFF.

The genes are TRBV20-1 and TRBJ2-3; TCRdb calls TRBD2, which cannot be checked without DNA. This CDR3 has 14 residues. Germline V lookup: CDR1 DFQATT, CDR2 SNEGSKA (reference sequence). CDR3 sequence: CSARERGYTDTQYF.

This chain connects TRBV24-1 to TRBJ2-1; TCRdb reports TRBD2, a call that lacks DNA to check it against. From germline, CDR1 is KGHDR and CDR2 SFDVKD. The CDR3 is 16 amino acids. The CDR3: CATSGLAASSYNEQFF.

The CDR3: CASTYGFLGEDNQPQHF. This chain connects TRBV6-2 or TRBV6-3 to TRBJ1-5. Germline V gives CDR1 MNHEY, CDR2 SVGEGT. The CDR3 spans 17 residues.

J is TRBJ2-7 and V is TRBV20-1; TCRdb indicates TRBD1, and absent DNA this call remains unverified. The length of the CDR3 is 13 residues. CDR1 and CDR2 (germline): DFQATT, SNEGSKA (reference sequence). CDR3 sequence reads: CSATPGTTYEQYF.

The chain carries TRBV28 and TRBJ1-1; the TCRdb D gene call, TRBD1, has no DNA to confirm it. Germline loops: CDR1 MDHEN, CDR2 SYDVKM. The CDR3 is made up of 11 amino acids. The CDR3 region is CAAHTGGEAFF. Supplemented by reference TRBV28 and TRBJ1-1, the full variable domain reads DVKVTQSSRYLVKRTGEKVFLECVQDMDHENMFWYRQDPGLGLRLIYFSYDVKMKEKGDIPEGYSVSREKKERFSLILESASTNQTSMYLCAAHTGGEAFFGQGTRLTVV.

The V and J genes are TRBV30 and TRBJ2-5; TCRdb calls TRBD2, which cannot be checked without DNA. This CDR3 comprises 11 residues. Germline V gene data show CDR1 as GTSNPN and CDR2 as SVGIG (reference sequence). The CDR3 sequence: CAWEGLETQYF.

The chain carries TRBV6-1 and TRBJ2-3; TCRdb calls TRBD1, which cannot be checked without DNA. The germline gives CDR1 MNHNS, CDR2 SASEGT. This CDR3 spans 14 amino acids. The CDR3 protein is CASGTGMSTDTQYF.

V usage is TRBV7-9 and J usage is TRBJ2-5; TCRdb reports TRBD1, a call that lacks DNA to check it against. This CDR3 region has 16 residues. Germline V lookup: CDR1 SEHNR, CDR2 FQNEAQ (reference sequence). The CDR3 here is CASSLSRGLLQETQYF. The whole variable domain, filled in from reference TRBV7-9 and TRBJ2-5, reads DTGVSQNPRHKITKRGQNVTFRCDPISEHNRLYWYRQTLGQGPEFLTYFQNEAQLEKSRLLSDRFSAERPKGSFSTLEIQRTEQGDSAMYLCASSLSRGLLQETQYFGPGTRLLVL.

The J gene is TRBJ1-2, the V gene TRBV19; TCRdb's D call, TRBD1, is unchecked because there is no DNA. The CDR3 spans 12 residues. Germline CDR1 reads LNHDA; CDR2 reads SQIVND (reference sequence). This CDR3 reads CASSIAGDGYTF.

This chain uses TRBV6-5 with TRBJ1-6; the D gene TCRdb calls, TRBD1, cannot be checked with no DNA. The CDR3 spans 13 residues. Germline V gene lookup returns CDR1 MNHEY and CDR2 SVGAGI. The CDR3 protein is CASSSDGGSPLHF.

The V and J genes are TRBV6-1 and TRBJ1-1; TCRdb lists TRBD1, though no DNA is available to test this call. The CDR3 sequence is 17 residues long. Germline V lookup: CDR1 MNHNS, CDR2 SASEGT. The CDR3 is CASTQGPGQGMNTEAFF.

The V call is TRBV18, the J call TRBJ1-1; there is no DNA to check the TCRdb D call of TRBD1. This CDR3 comprises 15 residues. Germline lookup yields CDR1 KGHSH and CDR2 LQKENI. The CDR3 region is CASSQSGTGGTEAFF.

V usage is TRBV29-1 and J usage is TRBJ2-7; TCRdb lists TRBD2, though no DNA is available to test this call. The CDR3 contains 13 residues. In germline, CDR1 is SQVTM, CDR2 ANQGSEA. CDR3 amino acids: CSASTESAREQYF.

The chain employs TRBV6-1 and TRBJ2-6; with no DNA, the TCRdb D assignment of TRBD1 cannot be verified. Per germline, CDR1 MNHNS and CDR2 SASEGT. CDR3 length equals 16 residues. CDR3 residues: CASIPGTASGANVLTF.

The rearrangement joins TRBV18 to TRBJ1-1; no DNA is available, so the TRBD1 call from TCRdb remains unchecked. The CDR3 length is 14 residues. CDR1 and CDR2 from the germline V gene are KGHSH and LQKENI. CDR3 in amino acids: CASSSAGLGTEAFF. The full variable domain, its missing parts supplied by reference TRBV18 and TRBJ1-1, is NAGVMQNPRHLVRRRGQEARLRCSPMKGHSHVYWYRQLPEEGLKFMVYLQKENIIDESGMPKERFSAEFPKEGPSILRIQQVVRGDSAAYFCASSSAGLGTEAFFGQGTRLTVV.